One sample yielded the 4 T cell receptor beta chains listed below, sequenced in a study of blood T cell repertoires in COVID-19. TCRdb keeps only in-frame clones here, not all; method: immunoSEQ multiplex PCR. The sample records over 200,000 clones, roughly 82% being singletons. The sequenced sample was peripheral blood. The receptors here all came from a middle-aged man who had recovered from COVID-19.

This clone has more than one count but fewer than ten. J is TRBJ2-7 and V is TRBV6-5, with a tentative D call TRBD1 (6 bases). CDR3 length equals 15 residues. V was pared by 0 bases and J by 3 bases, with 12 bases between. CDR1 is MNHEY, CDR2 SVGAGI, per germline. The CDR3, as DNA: TGTGCCAGCAGTTACTCCCCGGGACAAAACTACGAGCAGTACTTC. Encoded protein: CASSYSPGQNYEQYF.

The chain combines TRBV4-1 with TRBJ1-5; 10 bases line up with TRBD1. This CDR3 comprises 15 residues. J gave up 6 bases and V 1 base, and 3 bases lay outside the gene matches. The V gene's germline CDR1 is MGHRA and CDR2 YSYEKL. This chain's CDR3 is CASSQVGQGSQPQHF. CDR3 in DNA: TGCGCCAGCAGCCAAGTGGGACAGGGGAGTCAGCCCCAGCATTTT.

CDR3 sequence reads: CASRLGDWTGELFF. The CDR3 bases are TGTGCCAGCAGACTAGGGGACTGGACCGGGGAGCTGTTTTTT. The chain recombines TRBV6-5 with TRBJ2-2; maybe TRBD2 (6 bases). Germline CDR1 reads MNHEY; CDR2 reads SVGAGI. V was shortened by 6 bases and J by 5 bases, with 13 bases between the two germline ends. This CDR3 spans 14 amino acids.

The CDR3 spells CASRIGGLDNSPLHF. The CDR3 region has the DNA TGTGCCAGCCGGATCGGGGGGTTGGATAATTCACCCCTCCACTTT. V gene TRBV27 combines with J gene TRBJ1-6, with D perhaps matching TRBD1 (5 bases). The germline V gene has CDR1 MNHEY and CDR2 SMNVEV (reference sequence). Trimming cost V 8 bases and J 5 bases, with 16 bases left between them. This CDR3 is 15 amino acids long.